A selection of T cell receptor beta chains follows, all from one sample in a study of control samples from healthy donors and cancer patients. Produced via immunoSEQ multiplex PCR; TCRdb's table is partial and in-frame only. The table records around 100,000 clones, almost 90% of them present only once. Sequencing used blood. The receptors come from a man younger than 45 in good health. CDR3s include the opening cysteine and the closing phenylalanine or tryptophan. The D gene is left open where the match is weak. Part of the rows lack a size; the others show once, few, many or a class for expanded clones.

>-|TRBJ2-1|TRBV7-2|TRBD2
TGTGCCAGCAGCTCCCGGTTGACTAGCGGGCGTACAAATGAGCAGTTCTTC
CASSSRLTSGRTNEQFF
>-|TRBJ2-1|TRBV27|-
TGTGCCAGCAGTTTATTCCCGGTTACCTACAATGAGCAGTTCTTC
CASSLFPVTYNEQFF
>once|TRBJ2-1|TRBV21-1|-
TGTGCCAGCAGCAATCCCCCAAACGTGGACAGGTATTACAATGAGCAGTTCTTC
CASSNPPNVDRYYNEQFF
>-|TRBJ2-5|TRBV15|-
TGTGCCACCAGCCCTAGGACAGACGCGGAGCCCCAGTACTTC
CATSPRTDAEPQYF
>-|TRBJ2-7|TRBV3-1/TRBV3-2|TRBD1
TGTGCCAGCAGCCAAGTAAGTAGGGGGCGAGCCCCCTACGAGCAGTACTTC
CASSQVSRGRAPYEQYF
>few|TRBJ1-5|TRBV2|-
TGTGCCAGCAGTTGGTCGGGGTCCAATCAGCCCCAGCATTTT
CASSWSGSNQPQHF
>-|TRBJ1-2|TRBV10-2|TRBD1
TGCGCCAGCAGGGCCGGGACAGGGGGTTATGGCTACACCTTC
CASRAGTGGYGYTF
>few|TRBJ2-5|TRBV27|-
TGTGCCAGCAGTTTATCGAAGGCAGGGGTTGCCCAAGAGACCCAGTACTTC
CASSLSKAGVAQETQYF
>-|TRBJ2-3|TRBV7-8|-
TGTGCCAGCAGCCCTATTATCGATACGCAGTATTTT
CASSPIIDTQYF
>-|TRBJ1-1|TRBV24-1|-
TGTGCCACCAGTGATTCTCGGGCCCCAAACACTGAAGCTTTCTTT
CATSDSRAPNTEAFF
>-|TRBJ1-2|TRBV19|-
TGTGCCAGTAGTATCCGTCTAGGACAGAACTATGGCTACACCTTC
CASSIRLGQNYGYTF
>-|TRBJ2-1|TRBV29-1|-
TGCAGCGTCCGGCCCTCGGTGGATGAGCAGTTCTTC
CSVRPSVDEQFF
>-|TRBJ2-5|TRBV2|-
TGTGCCAGCGGCAGACTATCGGAGACCCAGTACTTC
CASGRLSETQYF